Listed here are 13 T cell receptor beta chains from one sample, sequenced in a study of blood T cell repertoires in COVID-19. Profiling relied on immunoSEQ multiplex PCR, and the TCRdb table lists in-frame clones only, not all of them. The sample lists 75,000 to 100,000 clones; over 70% were seen once. The sample was peripheral blood. The origin of the receptors is a man aged 60 to 69 with acute or convalescent COVID-19.

This clone was found a few times. J is TRBJ1-2 and V is TRBV10-3, with TRBD1 matching 7 bases. The V and J ends lost 6 bases and 2 bases, in that order; junction bases with no gene match: 3. The germline V gene has CDR1 ENHRY and CDR2 SYGVKD. This CDR3 region has 13 residues. The CDR3 coding sequence is TGTGCCATCAGAACAGGGGTGAACTATGGCTACACCTTC. This gives the protein CAIRTGVNYGYTF.

This clone showed up just a few times. The chain couples TRBV18 to TRBJ2-7; 9 positions agree with TRBD2. The V and J ends lost 0 bases and 2 bases, in that order; junction bases with no gene match: 5. The length of the CDR3 is 16 residues. Germline V gives CDR1 KGHSH, CDR2 LQKENI. CDR3 region: CASSPPVAGGPYEQYF. The CDR3 DNA reads TGTGCCAGCTCACCACCAGTCGCGGGAGGGCCCTACGAGCAGTACTTC.

V and J are TRBV6-5 and TRBJ2-5; tentative D call: TRBD2 (6 bases). Germline V CDR1 and CDR2: MNHEY, SVGAGI. Trimming removed 4 bases at V and 2 bases at J, with 11 bases between. The CDR3 runs to 14 residues. The CDR3 reads CASSWISGQETQYF. CDR3 DNA sequence: TGTGCCAGCAGTTGGATTAGCGGACAAGAGACCCAGTACTTC.

V usage is TRBV13 and J usage is TRBJ2-3; 8 bases match TRBD2. CDR1 is PRHDT and CDR2 is FYEKMQ in the germline V gene (reference sequence). The V and J ends lost 0 bases and 8 bases, in that order; junction bases with no gene match: 4. This CDR3 has 14 residues. CDR3 sequence: CASSLGGAGGTQYF. The CDR3 bases are TGTGCCAGCAGCTTAGGTGGGGCGGGGGGTACGCAGTATTTT.

This clone was counted only a few times. This chain joins TRBV18 and TRBJ2-1; TRBD1 agrees at 8 bases. V shed 2 bases and J 8 bases; nucleotides not matched to a gene: 8. The CDR3 contains 15 residues. Germline V gene data show CDR1 as KGHSH and CDR2 as LQKENI. CDR3 nucleotide sequence: TGTGCCAGCTCACCAACGACAGGGGTTTTGTATGAGCAGTTCTTC. This codes for CASSPTTGVLYEQFF.

This sequence joins TRBV12-5 and TRBJ1-1; D is undetermined. This CDR3 is 16 amino acids long. Trimming removed 3 bases at V and 7 bases at J, with 21 bases between. Per the germline V gene, CDR1 is LGHNT and CDR2 is FRNRAP. The CDR3 DNA is TGTGCTAGTGGTTTTAGAGGTTTCATTAATCGCTTTGAAGCTTTCTTT. This codes for CASGFRGFINRFEAFF.

The rearrangement joins TRBV7-9 to TRBJ1-5; a weak D match, TRBD1 (6 bases). CDR1 and CDR2 (germline): SEHNR, FQNEAQ (reference sequence). The length of the CDR3 is 17 residues. Trimming took off 5 bases at V and 2 bases at J, with 19 bases between the two ends. CDR3 loop: CASSRGVTQGGNQPQHF. CDR3 DNA: TGTGCCAGCAGCCGAGGGGTCACACAGGGAGGCAATCAGCCCCAGCATTTT.

The V and J genes are TRBV7-8 and TRBJ2-4; 8 nucleotides agree with TRBD1. CDR1 is SGHVS, CDR2 FQNEAQ, per germline. The CDR3 covers 15 residues. V lost 5 bases and J lost 6; bases outside the gene matches: 9. The CDR3 here is CASSPSDRDANIQYF. For the CDR3, the DNA is TGTGCCAGCAGCCCCTCGGACAGGGACGCAAACATTCAGTACTTC.

The chain joins TRBV5-1 to TRBJ2-3, with 9 bases that match TRBD2. The ends lost 4 bases at V and 7 bases at J; junction bases unmatched: 7. From germline, CDR1 is SGHRS and CDR2 YFSETQ. The CDR3 is 14 amino acids. CDR3 loop: CASSVAGDSNTQYF. The DNA for the CDR3 is TGCGCCAGCAGCGTAGCGGGGGACTCTAATACGCAGTATTTT.

The chain joins TRBV6-2 or TRBV6-3 to TRBJ1-1; perhaps TRBD1 as D (6 bases). Per germline, CDR1 MNHEY and CDR2 SVGEGT. The CDR3 covers 12 residues. The germline V and J ends were trimmed by 6 bases and 10 bases, with 15 bases remaining between them. CDR3 DNA: TGTGCCAGCAGCGGGGGGGCAAGGCGAGCTTTCTTT. Its translation is CASSGGARRAFF.

This clone was seen only a few times. The J gene is TRBJ2-1, the V gene TRBV11-2, with a weak D call TRBD2 (6 bases). The CDR3 contains 16 residues. With 5 bases removed from V and 6 bases from J, the gap between germline ends came to 20 bases. CDR1 SGHAT and CDR2 FQNNGV come from the germline V gene. This CDR3 reads CASSLRLGGIFNEQFF. The CDR3 coding sequence is TGTGCCAGCAGCCTCCGCCTCGGGGGTATATTCAATGAGCAGTTCTTC.

The gene calls are TRBV12-3 or TRBV12-4 and TRBJ1-1; D gene unclear. Trimming left V 0 bases short and J 4 bases short, with 6 bases between. The CDR3 totals 13 residues. This CDR3 reads CASSLALFTEAFF. The CDR3 DNA reads TGTGCCAGCAGTTTAGCGTTATTCACTGAAGCTTTCTTT.

The rearrangement links TRBV5-6 to TRBJ1-5; D gene unclear. The V gene lost 1 base and the J gene lost 4 bases, with 18 bases spanning the gap. The germline gives CDR1 SGHDT, CDR2 YYEEEE. There are 17 residues in the CDR3. The CDR3 spells CASSLQARRNYNQPQHF. The CDR3 nucleotides are TGTGCCAGCAGCTTGCAGGCCAGACGCAATTATAATCAGCCCCAGCATTTT.